These 31 T cell receptor beta chains originate from one sample sequenced in a study of blood T cell repertoires in COVID-19. The assay was immunoSEQ multiplex PCR, and TCRdb's table has in-frame clones only and misses some. The table shows 200,000 to 300,000 clones, with under 85% occurring only once. Material: peripheral blood. The receptors were gathered from a human donor in a cohort sampled during active COVID-19.

The genes are TRBV5-1 and TRBJ2-3, with D possibly TRBD2 on 6 matching bases. Germline CDR1 reads SGHRS; CDR2 reads YFSETQ. The CDR3 runs 16 residues. The V gene lost 4 bases and the J gene lost 0 bases, with 15 bases spanning the gap. CDR3 DNA: TGCGCCAGCAGCCTCGGGGGTGGGCCCAGCACAGATACGCAGTATTTT. The encoded protein is CASSLGGGPSTDTQYF.

This rearrangement joins TRBV29-1 to TRBJ1-4; D not certain. The germline CDR1 and CDR2 sequences are SQVTM and ANQGSEA. This CDR3 is built from 14 residues. Trimming pared 6 bases from V and 3 bases from J, leaving 14 bases between. In nucleotides, the CDR3 is TGCAGCGTCACCCATCGAACACCTAATGAAAAACTGTTTTTT. This gives the protein CSVTHRTPNEKLFF.

This clone was seen a handful of times. This rearrangement joins TRBV7-3 to TRBJ1-5, with no clear D. V lost 5 bases, J lost 1 base, and 6 bases lay in between. This CDR3 is 13 amino acids long. Per germline, CDR1 SGHTA and CDR2 FQGTGA. The CDR3 is CASSTQSNQPQHF. CDR3 coding DNA: TGTGCCAGCAGCACTCAAAGCAATCAGCCCCAGCATTTT.

Only one count was recorded for this clone. The chain joins TRBV10-3 to TRBJ1-1; no clear D gene. Germline V CDR1 and CDR2: ENHRY, SYGVKD. The CDR3 length is 14 residues. Between the trimmed V and J ends, which lost 2 bases and 4 bases, there was a span of 11 bases. The CDR3 sequence: CAISEGLVGTEAFF. CDR3 DNA sequence: TGTGCCATCAGTGAGGGCCTGGTTGGCACTGAAGCTTTCTTT.

The chain joins TRBV10-3 to TRBJ2-3; 8 positions match TRBD1. The J segment lost 4 bases and the V segment lost 10 bases, leaving 10 bases of the junction unmatched. The CDR3 length is 14 residues. Germline V gene lookup returns CDR1 ENHRY and CDR2 SYGVKD. The CDR3 coding sequence is TGTGCCACCTGGAGCGGACAGGGCGCAGATACGCAGTATTTT. Its translation: CATWSGQGADTQYF.

This sequence joins TRBV5-6 and TRBJ1-6, with 9 nucleotides matching TRBD1. This CDR3 is 16 amino acids long. V shed 3 bases, J shed 6 bases, and the junction held 7 bases outside the gene matches. Germline V gene lookup returns CDR1 SGHDT and CDR2 YYEEEE. The CDR3 DNA sequence: TGTGCCAGCAGCTGGGGTACAGGGGGCGGTAATTCACCCCTCCACTTT. Protein product: CASSWGTGGGNSPLHF. Combining the CDR3 with reference TRBV5-6 and TRBJ1-6 gives the whole variable domain DAGVTQSPTHLIKTRGQQVTLRCSPKSGHDTVSWYQQALGQGPQFIFQYYEEEERQRGNFPDRFSGHQFPNYSSELNVNALLLGDSALYLCASSWGTGGGNSPLHFGNGTRLTVT.

This sequence joins TRBV10-3 and TRBJ1-1; 9 positions agree with TRBD1. Germline CDR1 ENHRY, CDR2 SYGVKD. Unmatched junction bases numbered 5, after V lost 8 bases and J lost 1 base. The CDR3 has 14 amino acids. CDR3 loop: CAISKDRGNTEAFF. CDR3 nucleotide sequence: TGTGCCATCTCCAAGGACAGGGGGAACACTGAAGCTTTCTTT.

A single count supports this clone. The J gene is TRBJ1-6, the V gene TRBV21-1; the listed D gene, TRBD1, was not tested against the DNA. TRBV21-1 is termed a pseudogene. CDR3 length equals 15 residues. In DNA, the CDR3 is TGTGCCAGCAGCCCAAGGGGTAGAAGCAATTCACCCCTCCACTTT. Translated: CASSPRGRSNSPLHF.

The J gene is TRBJ1-5, the V gene TRBV3-1 (or the pseudogene TRBV3-2), with D unresolved. This CDR3 comprises 15 residues. The germline V gene has CDR1 LGHDT and CDR2 YNNKEL (reference sequence). V lost 4 bases and J lost 4, with 14 bases in between. CDR3 sequence: CASSPGVSLNQPQHF. The CDR3 DNA is TGTGCCAGCAGCCCCGGGGTCTCCCTTAATCAGCCCCAGCATTTT.

This chain joins TRBV5-5 and TRBJ1-6; D is uncertain. V lost 0 bases, J lost 8 bases, and 6 bases lay in between. This CDR3 region has 13 residues. Germline CDR1 reads SGHKS; CDR2 reads YYEKEE (reference sequence). The DNA for the CDR3 is TGTGCCAGCAGCTTGGCCACAGATTCACCCCTCCACTTT. Its translation is CASSLATDSPLHF. The entire variable domain, with the rest obtained from reference TRBV5-5 and TRBJ1-6, is as follows: DAGVTQSPTHLIKTRGQQVTLRCSPISGHKSVSWYQQVLGQGPQFIFQYYEKEERGRGNFPDRFSARQFPNYSSELNVNALLLGDSALYLCASSLATDSPLHFGNGTRLTVT.

The chain uses TRBV28 and TRBJ2-7; 8 nucleotides align to TRBD2. The V segment lost 5 bases and the J segment 7 bases; nucleotides outside the gene matches: 10. CDR1 MDHEN and CDR2 SYDVKM come from the germline V gene. The CDR3 totals 14 residues. The CDR3 is CASSKDSGAGEQYF. The CDR3 DNA sequence: TGTGCCAGCAGTAAAGATAGCGGGGCGGGGGAGCAGTACTTC.

The rearrangement joins TRBV3-1 (or the pseudogene TRBV3-2) to TRBJ2-3, with D unresolved. Trimming pared 1 base from V and 9 bases from J, leaving 8 bases between. This CDR3 comprises 12 residues. Per germline, CDR1 LGHDT and CDR2 YNNKEL (reference sequence). The CDR3 spells CASSQGVETQYF. CDR3 nucleotides: TGTGCCAGCAGCCAAGGCGTGGAGACGCAGTATTTT.

V gene TRBV6-5 combines with J gene TRBJ1-6; 8 nucleotides agree with TRBD1. J lost 4 bases, V lost 6 bases, and 2 bases had no gene match. The length of the CDR3 is 14 residues. Germline V gene data show CDR1 as MNHEY and CDR2 as SVGAGI. The CDR3 DNA sequence: TGTGCCAGCAGCGACAGGGGTTATAATTCACCCCTCCACTTT. This gives the protein CASSDRGYNSPLHF.

The V gene is TRBV4-1, the J gene TRBJ2-3; 11 nucleotides agree with TRBD2. Germline values: CDR1 MGHRA, CDR2 YSYEKL. The CDR3 is made up of 18 amino acids. Germline trimming cut 0 bases from V and 5 bases from J; bases unmatched to any gene: 10. For the CDR3, the DNA is TGCGCCAGCAGCCAAGAAAGGGTACTAGCGGGAGAGGGAGATACGCAGTATTTT. Its translation is CASSQERVLAGEGDTQYF.

V is TRBV20-1 and J is TRBJ2-3, with 7 bases fitting TRBD2. This CDR3 contains 15 residues. Germline loops: CDR1 DFQATT, CDR2 SNEGSKA (reference sequence). The V and J ends lost 3 bases and 4 bases, in that order; junction bases with no gene match: 10. The CDR3 sequence is CSASPGLSESDTQYF. DNA for the CDR3: TGCAGTGCTAGTCCGGGACTAAGCGAGTCAGATACGCAGTATTTT.

This chain joins TRBV15 and TRBJ2-2; TRBD1 aligns across 8 bases. This CDR3 comprises 15 residues. J gave up 7 bases and V 5 bases, and 9 bases lay outside the gene matches. Germline-derived CDR1 and CDR2 are LNHNV and YYDKDF (reference sequence). CDR3 sequence (DNA): TGTGCCACCAGCGGATGGACAGGGTCAGGCGGGGAGCTGTTTTTT. Residues: CATSGWTGSGGELFF.

The genes are TRBV6-5 and TRBJ2-1; 11 bases are shared with TRBD2. Germline CDR1 MNHEY, CDR2 SVGAGI. Trimming removed 4 bases from V and 5 bases from J; junction bases left unmatched: 7. This CDR3 comprises 16 residues. The CDR3 DNA sequence: TGTGCCAGCAGTTCCTGGATAGCGGGGGGGAACAATGAGCAGTTCTTC. Translated, it gives CASSSWIAGGNNEQFF.

The rearrangement joins TRBV28 to TRBJ2-1, with 9 positions matching TRBD2. Germline V CDR1 and CDR2: MDHEN, SYDVKM. The CDR3 spans 20 residues. The junction had 17 bases not matched to a gene; V was cut back by 4 bases and J by 1 base. For the CDR3, the DNA is TGTGCCAGCAGTTCCATACCCGGGGTTAGCGGGAGAAGGTCCTACAATGAGCAGTTCTTC. Its protein product is CASSSIPGVSGRRSYNEQFF.

This clone appeared a single time. V gene TRBV24-1 combines with J gene TRBJ2-1, with unresolved D. Trimming pared 2 bases from V and 2 bases from J, leaving 6 bases between. The CDR3 consists of 14 residues. Germline V gene data show CDR1 as KGHDR and CDR2 as SFDVKD. In DNA form, the CDR3 reads TGTGCCACCAGTGATTACAGTACCTACAATGAGCAGTTCTTC. The encoded protein is CATSDYSTYNEQFF.

This clone has a count of ten or more. This chain joins TRBV7-2 and TRBJ1-1, with 12 bases identical to TRBD1. Germline-derived CDR1 and CDR2 are SGHTA and FQGNSA. The V segment lost 6 bases and the J segment 4 bases; nucleotides outside the gene matches: 9. The CDR3 extends over 16 amino acids. CDR3 bases: TGTGCCAGCAGTCTTAGGGGGACAGGGGGCGGCACTGAAGCTTTCTTT. Its protein product is CASSLRGTGGGTEAFF.

This clone occurred once. V is TRBV19 and J is TRBJ1-1; a possible D gene is TRBD1 (5 bases). Trimming shortened V by 2 bases and J by 4 bases, and 17 bases separated the two germline ends. There are 16 residues in the CDR3. Per germline, CDR1 LNHDA and CDR2 SQIVND (reference sequence). The CDR3 DNA reads TGTGCCAGTAGTATACCCTTGTGGGGGGGAGGCACTGAAGCTTTCTTT. The encoded protein is CASSIPLWGGGTEAFF.

The chain couples TRBV30 to TRBJ1-2; D is possibly TRBD1 (5 bases). CDR3 length: 14 amino acids. The V end was cut by 1 base, the J end by 4 bases, with 13 bases between. CDR1 and CDR2 (germline): GTSNPN, SVGIG (reference sequence). CDR3 region: CAWSAGGDSYGYTF. Written as DNA, the CDR3 is TGTGCCTGGAGTGCCGGAGGGGATAGCTATGGCTACACCTTC.

V usage is TRBV6-2 or TRBV6-3 and J usage is TRBJ2-1; 8 bases map to TRBD2. This CDR3 spans 16 amino acids. CDR1 and CDR2 (germline): MNHEY, SVGEGT. The V gene end was trimmed by 3 bases and the J gene end by 1 base; junction bases not matched to a gene: 5. CDR3 amino acids: CASSYKGLVSYNEQFF. Here the CDR3 DNA reads TGTGCCAGCAGTTATAAGGGACTAGTGTCCTACAATGAGCAGTTCTTC.

V and J are TRBV5-1 and TRBJ2-2; 7 nucleotides align to TRBD1. The CDR3 extends over 15 amino acids. The V gene's germline CDR1 is SGHRS and CDR2 YFSETQ. Trimming at V came to 3 bases and at J to 3 bases, leaving 5 bases not matched to a gene. The CDR3 DNA reads as TGCGCCAGCAGCTCTGGACAGGTCGACACCGGGGAGCTGTTTTTT. Amino acids: CASSSGQVDTGELFF. Variable domain in full (rest from reference TRBV5-1 and TRBJ2-2): KAGVTQTPRYLIKTRGQQVTLSCSPISGHRSVSWYQQTPGQGLQFLFEYFSETQRNKGNFPGRFSGRQFSNSRSEMNVSTLELGDSALYLCASSSGQVDTGELFFGEGSRLTVL.

J is TRBJ2-7 and V is TRBV5-1, with 10 bases matching TRBD1. The CDR3 sequence is 15 residues long. Per the germline V gene, CDR1 is SGHRS and CDR2 is YFSETQ. V trimming: 6 bases; J trimming: 6 bases; junction bases outside the gene matches: 12. The CDR3 loop reads CASTLAMGQGFEQYF. The CDR3 DNA sequence: TGCGCCAGCACCCTCGCAATGGGACAGGGGTTCGAGCAGTACTTC.

This rearrangement joins TRBV27 to TRBJ1-1, with TRBD1 identical over 7 bases. The germline V gene encodes CDR1 MNHEY and CDR2 SMNVEV (reference sequence). The V and J ends lost 4 bases and 5 bases, in that order; junction bases with no gene match: 7. The CDR3 extends over 14 amino acids. CDR3 loop: CASSSGQIRTEAFF. DNA of the CDR3: TGTGCCAGCAGTTCGGGACAGATCAGGACTGAAGCTTTCTTT.

This chain uses TRBV20-1 with TRBJ2-7; 8 nucleotides match TRBD2. The ends lost 3 bases at V and 6 bases at J; junction bases unmatched: 7. The V gene's germline CDR1 is DFQATT and CDR2 SNEGSKA (reference sequence). CDR3 length: 13 amino acids. CDR3 in amino acids: CSASLASGREQYF. The CDR3 bases are TGCAGTGCTAGTCTGGCTAGCGGGCGCGAGCAGTACTTC.

The gene calls are TRBV5-5 and TRBJ2-2; 7 nucleotides align to TRBD2. The V and J ends lost 1 base and 11 bases, in that order; junction bases with no gene match: 8. The V gene's germline CDR1 is SGHKS and CDR2 YYEKEE (reference sequence). The CDR3 sequence is 14 residues long. In DNA, the CDR3 is TGTGCCAGCAGCTTGTTTCAGCGGGATGGTGAGCTGTTTTTT. Its translation is CASSLFQRDGELFF. Variable domain in full (rest from reference TRBV5-5 and TRBJ2-2): DAGVTQSPTHLIKTRGQQVTLRCSPISGHKSVSWYQQVLGQGPQFIFQYYEKEERGRGNFPDRFSARQFPNYSSELNVNALLLGDSALYLCASSLFQRDGELFFGEGSRLTVL.

V is TRBV27 and J is TRBJ1-1, with 8 nucleotides matching TRBD1. The CDR3 is made up of 14 amino acids. The germline gives CDR1 MNHEY, CDR2 SMNVEV (reference sequence). V was clipped by 3 bases and J by 4 bases; unmatched bases: 4. The CDR3 DNA reads TGTGCCAGCAGTTTCAATGGACAGGGCACTGAAGCTTTCTTT. Its translation: CASSFNGQGTEAFF.

This clone has more than one count but fewer than ten. The chain couples TRBV6-1 to TRBJ2-3; D unresolved. The CDR3 loop spans 13 amino acids. Trimming took off 3 bases at V and 6 bases at J, with 10 bases between the two ends. Per the germline V gene, CDR1 is MNHNS and CDR2 is SASEGT. CDR3 DNA: TGTGCCAGCAGTGAGAGTTACTTGGATACGCAGTATTTT. Translation: CASSESYLDTQYF.

This sequence joins TRBV5-1 and TRBJ2-5, with 10 positions matching TRBD2. Germline V gene sequence: CDR1 SGHRS, CDR2 YFSETQ. This CDR3 region has 23 residues. The J segment lost 3 bases and the V segment lost 4 bases, leaving 30 bases of the junction unmatched. The CDR3 spells CASSPPGTAWLAGVLYQKETQYF. The CDR3, as DNA: TGCGCCAGCAGCCCTCCGGGGACGGCGTGGCTAGCGGGAGTCCTATACCAGAAAGAGACCCAGTACTTC.